This note documents a single T cell receptor (beta chain) sequence. The treatment here: oral pan-JAK inhibitor, 5-10 mg twice daily. The sequencing template was cDNA reverse transcribed from extracted RNA. Profiled with immunoSEQ multiplex PCR; TCRdb holds only in-frame clones, not every one. The repertoire consists of about 160,000 clones, with around 71% occurring once and the leading ten covering roughly 0.99%. CDR1 is SEHNR and CDR2 is FQNEAQ in the germline V gene (reference sequence). The ends lost 6 bases at V and 2 bases at J; junction bases unmatched: 11. The CDR3 runs 16 residues. The sample comes from a study of CD8+ T cells in alopecia areata.

This sample comprised CD4+ T cells sorted from blood, obtained at week 4, from a patient treated with tofacitinib. This clonotype was obtained from a human donor with alopecia areata. The chain carries TRBV7-9 and TRBJ1-1, with 8 bases matching TRBD1. The CDR3 spells CASRPTTRGLNTEAFF. The CDR3 DNA reads TGTGCCAGCAGACCTACAACCAGGGGGCTCAACACTGAAGCTTTCTTT. Filled out from reference TRBV7-9 and TRBJ1-1, the complete variable domain reads DTGVSQNPRHKITKRGQNVTFRCDPISEHNRLYWYRQTLGQGPEFLTYFQNEAQLEKSRLLSDRFSAERPKGSFSTLEIQRTEQGDSAMYLCASRPTTRGLNTEAFFGQGTRLTVV.